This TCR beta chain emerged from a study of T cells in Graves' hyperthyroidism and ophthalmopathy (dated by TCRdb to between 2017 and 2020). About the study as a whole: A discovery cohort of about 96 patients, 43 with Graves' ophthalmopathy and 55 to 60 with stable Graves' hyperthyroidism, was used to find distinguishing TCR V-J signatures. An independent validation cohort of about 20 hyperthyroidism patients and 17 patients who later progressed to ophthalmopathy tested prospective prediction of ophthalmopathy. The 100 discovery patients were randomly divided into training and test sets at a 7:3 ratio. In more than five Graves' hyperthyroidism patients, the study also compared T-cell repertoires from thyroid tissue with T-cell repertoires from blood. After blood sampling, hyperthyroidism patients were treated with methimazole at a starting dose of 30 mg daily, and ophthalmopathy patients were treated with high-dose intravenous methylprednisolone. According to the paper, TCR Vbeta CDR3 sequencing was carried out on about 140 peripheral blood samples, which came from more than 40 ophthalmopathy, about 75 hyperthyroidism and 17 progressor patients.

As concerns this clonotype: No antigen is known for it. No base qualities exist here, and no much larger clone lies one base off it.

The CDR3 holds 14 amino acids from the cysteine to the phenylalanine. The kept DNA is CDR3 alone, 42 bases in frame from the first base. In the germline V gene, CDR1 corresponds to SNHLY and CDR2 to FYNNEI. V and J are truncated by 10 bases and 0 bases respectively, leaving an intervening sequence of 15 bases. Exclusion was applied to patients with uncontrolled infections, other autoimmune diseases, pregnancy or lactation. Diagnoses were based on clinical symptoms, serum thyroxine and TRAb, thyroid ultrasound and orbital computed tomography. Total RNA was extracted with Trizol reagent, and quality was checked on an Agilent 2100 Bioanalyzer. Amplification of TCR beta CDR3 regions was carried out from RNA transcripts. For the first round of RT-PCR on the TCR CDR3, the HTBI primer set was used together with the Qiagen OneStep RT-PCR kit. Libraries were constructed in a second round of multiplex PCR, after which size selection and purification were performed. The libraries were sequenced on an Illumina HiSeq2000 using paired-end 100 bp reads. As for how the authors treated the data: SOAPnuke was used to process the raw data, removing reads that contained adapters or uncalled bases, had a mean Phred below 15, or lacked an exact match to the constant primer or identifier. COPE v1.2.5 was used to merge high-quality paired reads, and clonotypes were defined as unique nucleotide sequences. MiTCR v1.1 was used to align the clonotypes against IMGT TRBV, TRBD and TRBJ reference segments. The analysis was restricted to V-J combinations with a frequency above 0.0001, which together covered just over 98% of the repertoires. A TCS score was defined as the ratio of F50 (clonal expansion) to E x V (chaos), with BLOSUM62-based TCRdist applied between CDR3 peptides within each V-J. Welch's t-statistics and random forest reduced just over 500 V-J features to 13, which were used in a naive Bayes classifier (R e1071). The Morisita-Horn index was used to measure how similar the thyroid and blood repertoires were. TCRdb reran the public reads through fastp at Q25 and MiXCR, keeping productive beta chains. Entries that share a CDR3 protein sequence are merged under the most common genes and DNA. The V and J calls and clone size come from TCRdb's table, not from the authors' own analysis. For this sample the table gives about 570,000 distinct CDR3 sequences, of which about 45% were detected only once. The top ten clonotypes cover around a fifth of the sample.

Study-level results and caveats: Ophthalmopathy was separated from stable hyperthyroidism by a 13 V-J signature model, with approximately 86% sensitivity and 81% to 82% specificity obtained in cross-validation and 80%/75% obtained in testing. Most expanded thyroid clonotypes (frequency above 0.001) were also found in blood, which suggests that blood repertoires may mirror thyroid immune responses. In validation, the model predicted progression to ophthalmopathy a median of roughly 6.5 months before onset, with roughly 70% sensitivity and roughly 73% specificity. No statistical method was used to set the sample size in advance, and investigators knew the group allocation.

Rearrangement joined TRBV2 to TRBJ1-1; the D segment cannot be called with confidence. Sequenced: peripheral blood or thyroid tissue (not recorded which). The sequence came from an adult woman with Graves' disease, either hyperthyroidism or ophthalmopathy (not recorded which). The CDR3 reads CATSRVEVNTEAFF. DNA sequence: TGTGCCACCAGCAGAGTGGAAGTGAACACTGAAGCTTTCTTT. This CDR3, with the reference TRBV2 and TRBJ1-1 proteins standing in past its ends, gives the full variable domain EPEVTQTPSHQVTQMGQEVILRCVPISNHLYFYWYRQILGQKVEFLVSFYNNEISEKSEIFDDQFSVERPDGSNFTLKIRSTKLEDSAMYFCATSRVEVNTEAFFGQGTRLTVV.